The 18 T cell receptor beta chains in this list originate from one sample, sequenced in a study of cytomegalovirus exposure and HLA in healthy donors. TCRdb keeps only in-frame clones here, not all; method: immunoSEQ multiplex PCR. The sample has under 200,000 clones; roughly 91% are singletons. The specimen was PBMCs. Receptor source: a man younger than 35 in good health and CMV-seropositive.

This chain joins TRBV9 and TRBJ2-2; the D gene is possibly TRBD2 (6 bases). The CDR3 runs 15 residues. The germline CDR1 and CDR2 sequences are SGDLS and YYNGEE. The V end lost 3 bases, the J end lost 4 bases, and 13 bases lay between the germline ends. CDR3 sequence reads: CASSARDSLTGELFF. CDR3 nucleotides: TGTGCCAGCAGCGCCCGGGACTCTCTCACCGGGGAGCTGTTTTTT.

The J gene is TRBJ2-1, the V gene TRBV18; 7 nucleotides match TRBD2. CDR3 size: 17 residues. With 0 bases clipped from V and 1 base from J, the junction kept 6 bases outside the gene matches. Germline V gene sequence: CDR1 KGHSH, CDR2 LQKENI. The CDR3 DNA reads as TGTGCCAGCTCACCACCTTTAGCGGGTGAGTCCTACAATGAGCAGTTCTTC. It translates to CASSPPLAGESYNEQFF.

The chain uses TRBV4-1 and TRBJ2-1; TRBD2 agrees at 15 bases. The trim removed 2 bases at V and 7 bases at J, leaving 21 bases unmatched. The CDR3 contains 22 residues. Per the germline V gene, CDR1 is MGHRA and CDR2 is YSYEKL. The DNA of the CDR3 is TGCGCCAGCAGCCAAAAGATTCCCGGGACTAGCGGGAGGTGGTGGACTAGGAATGAGCAGTTCTTC. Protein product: CASSQKIPGTSGRWWTRNEQFF.

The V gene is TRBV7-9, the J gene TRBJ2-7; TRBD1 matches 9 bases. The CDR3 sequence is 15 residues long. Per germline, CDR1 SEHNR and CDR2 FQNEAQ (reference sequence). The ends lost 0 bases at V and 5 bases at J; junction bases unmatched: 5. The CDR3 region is CASSLAGDRANEQYF. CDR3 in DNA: TGTGCCAGCAGCTTAGCAGGGGACAGGGCCAACGAGCAGTACTTC. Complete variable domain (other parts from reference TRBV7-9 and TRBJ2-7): DTGVSQNPRHKITKRGQNVTFRCDPISEHNRLYWYRQTLGQGPEFLTYFQNEAQLEKSRLLSDRFSAERPKGSFSTLEIQRTEQGDSAMYLCASSLAGDRANEQYFGPGTRLTVT.

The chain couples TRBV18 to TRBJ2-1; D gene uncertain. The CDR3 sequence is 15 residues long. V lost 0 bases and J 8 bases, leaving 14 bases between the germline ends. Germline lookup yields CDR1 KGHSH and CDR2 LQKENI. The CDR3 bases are TGTGCCAGCTCACCACCAATGTCAAGCTCTGATGAGCAGTTCTTC. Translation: CASSPPMSSSDEQFF.

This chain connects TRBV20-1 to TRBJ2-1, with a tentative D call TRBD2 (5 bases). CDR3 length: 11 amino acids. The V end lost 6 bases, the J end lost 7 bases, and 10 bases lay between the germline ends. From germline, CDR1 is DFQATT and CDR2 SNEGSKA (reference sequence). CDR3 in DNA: TGCAGTGCCCCTAGCAAGAATGAGCAGTTCTTC. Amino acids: CSAPSKNEQFF.

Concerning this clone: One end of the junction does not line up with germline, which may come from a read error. CDR3 coding DNA: TGTGCCAGCAGTTCTGGGAGCGGAAGGAGTAGGCTTCGCAGATCCTTC. This translates into CASSSGSGRSRLRRSF. V gene TRBV28 combines with J gene TRBJ1-2; no reliable D call. This CDR3 has 16 amino acids. Germline-derived CDR1 and CDR2 are MDHEN and SYDVKM.

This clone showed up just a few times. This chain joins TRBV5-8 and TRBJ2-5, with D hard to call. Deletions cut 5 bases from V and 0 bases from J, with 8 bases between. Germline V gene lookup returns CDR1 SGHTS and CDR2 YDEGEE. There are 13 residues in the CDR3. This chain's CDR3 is CASRRTDQETQYF. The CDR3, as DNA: TGTGCCAGCAGGAGAACGGACCAAGAGACCCAGTACTTC.

This CDR3 is CASSIQGDHQPQHF. CDR3 bases: TGTGCCAGCAGTATACAGGGGGACCATCAGCCCCAGCATTTT. The chain has TRBV2 and TRBJ1-5; TRBD1 aligns across 8 bases. V was pared by 5 bases and J by 5 bases, with 5 bases of the junction left unmatched. The CDR3 loop spans 14 amino acids. The germline gives CDR1 SNHLY, CDR2 FYNNEI.

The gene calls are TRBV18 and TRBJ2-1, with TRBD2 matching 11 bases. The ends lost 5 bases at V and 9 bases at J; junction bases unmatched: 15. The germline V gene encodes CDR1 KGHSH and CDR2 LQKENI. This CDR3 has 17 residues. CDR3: CASSENPTSGILVEQFF. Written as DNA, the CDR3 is TGTGCCAGCTCAGAAAATCCGACTAGCGGGATTCTGGTTGAGCAGTTCTTC.

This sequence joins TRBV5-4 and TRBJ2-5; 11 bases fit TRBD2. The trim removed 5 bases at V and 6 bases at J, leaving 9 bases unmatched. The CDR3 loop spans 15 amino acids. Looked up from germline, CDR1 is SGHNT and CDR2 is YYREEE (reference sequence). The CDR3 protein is CASRVSGTSGQTQYF. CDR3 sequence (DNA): TGTGCCAGCAGGGTCTCCGGGACTAGCGGCCAGACCCAGTACTTC.

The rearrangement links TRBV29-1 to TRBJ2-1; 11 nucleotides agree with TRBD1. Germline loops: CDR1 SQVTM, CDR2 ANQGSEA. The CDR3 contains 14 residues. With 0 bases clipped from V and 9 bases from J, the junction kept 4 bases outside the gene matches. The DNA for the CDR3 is TGCAGCGTTGAAGAGGGACAGGGGGAGGTTGAGCAGTTCTTC. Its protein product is CSVEEGQGEVEQFF.

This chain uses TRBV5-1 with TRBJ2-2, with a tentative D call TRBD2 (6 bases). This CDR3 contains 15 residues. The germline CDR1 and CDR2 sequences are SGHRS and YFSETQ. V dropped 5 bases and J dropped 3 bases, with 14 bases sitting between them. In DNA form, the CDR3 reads TGCGCCAGCAGTTCCCGGAGGGTAGACACCGGGGAGCTGTTTTTT. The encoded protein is CASSSRRVDTGELFF.

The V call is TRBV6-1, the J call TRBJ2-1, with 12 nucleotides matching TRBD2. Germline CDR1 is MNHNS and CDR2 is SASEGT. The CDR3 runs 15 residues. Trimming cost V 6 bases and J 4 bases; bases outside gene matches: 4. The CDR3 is CASSRTSGIYNEQFF. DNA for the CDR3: TGTGCCAGCAGCCGGACTAGCGGGATTTACAATGAGCAGTTCTTC.

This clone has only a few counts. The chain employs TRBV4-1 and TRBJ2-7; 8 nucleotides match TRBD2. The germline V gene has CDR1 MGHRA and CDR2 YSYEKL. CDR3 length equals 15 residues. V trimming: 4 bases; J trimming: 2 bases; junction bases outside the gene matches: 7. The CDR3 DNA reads TGCGCCAGCAGCCGGAGCGGGAGAACCCCCTACGAGCAGTACTTC. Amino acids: CASSRSGRTPYEQYF.

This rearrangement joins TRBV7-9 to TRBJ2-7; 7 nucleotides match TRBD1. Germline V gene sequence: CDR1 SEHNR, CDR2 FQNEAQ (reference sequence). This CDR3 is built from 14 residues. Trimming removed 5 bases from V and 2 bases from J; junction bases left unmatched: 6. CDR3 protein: CASSRSTGAYEQYF. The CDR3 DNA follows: TGTGCCAGCAGCCGGAGTACAGGGGCCTACGAGCAGTACTTC.

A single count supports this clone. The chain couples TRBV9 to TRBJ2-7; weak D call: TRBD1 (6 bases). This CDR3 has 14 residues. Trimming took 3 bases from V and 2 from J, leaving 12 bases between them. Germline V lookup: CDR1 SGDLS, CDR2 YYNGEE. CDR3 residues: CASSAGQPPYEQYF. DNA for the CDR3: TGTGCCAGCAGCGCCGGACAGCCACCCTACGAGCAGTACTTC.

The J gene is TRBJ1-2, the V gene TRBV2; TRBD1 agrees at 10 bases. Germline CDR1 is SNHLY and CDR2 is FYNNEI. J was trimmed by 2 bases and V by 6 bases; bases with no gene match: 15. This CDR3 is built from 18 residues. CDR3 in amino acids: CASSGGQGSGSWNYGYTF. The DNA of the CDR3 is TGTGCCAGCAGCGGGGGACAGGGGTCTGGTTCTTGGAACTATGGCTACACCTTC.